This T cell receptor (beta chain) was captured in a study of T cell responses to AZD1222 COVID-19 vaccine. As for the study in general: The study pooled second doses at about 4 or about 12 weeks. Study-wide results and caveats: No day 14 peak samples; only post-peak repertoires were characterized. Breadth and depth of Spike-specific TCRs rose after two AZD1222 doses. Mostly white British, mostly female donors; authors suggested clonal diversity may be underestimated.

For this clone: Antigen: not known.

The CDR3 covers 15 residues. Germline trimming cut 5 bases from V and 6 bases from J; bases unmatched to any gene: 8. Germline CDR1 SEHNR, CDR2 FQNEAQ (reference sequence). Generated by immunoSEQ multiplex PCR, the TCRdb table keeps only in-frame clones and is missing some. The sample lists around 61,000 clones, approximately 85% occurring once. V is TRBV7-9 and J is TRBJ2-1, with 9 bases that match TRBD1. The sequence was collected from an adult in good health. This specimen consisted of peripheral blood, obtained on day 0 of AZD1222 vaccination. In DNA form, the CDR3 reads TGTGCCAGCAGCGCCCGAAGGACAGGGGCCAATGAGCAGTTCTTC. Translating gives CASSARRTGANEQFF.